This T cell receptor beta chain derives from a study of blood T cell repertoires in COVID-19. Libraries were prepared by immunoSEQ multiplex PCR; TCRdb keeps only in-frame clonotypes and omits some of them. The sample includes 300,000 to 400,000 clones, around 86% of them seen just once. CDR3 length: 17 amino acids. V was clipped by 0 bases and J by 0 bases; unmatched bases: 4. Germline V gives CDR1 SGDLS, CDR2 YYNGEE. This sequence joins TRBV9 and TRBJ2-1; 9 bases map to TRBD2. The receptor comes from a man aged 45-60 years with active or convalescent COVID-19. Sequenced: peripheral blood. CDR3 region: CASSVAGRGGSYNEQFF. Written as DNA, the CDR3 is TGTGCCAGCAGCGTAGCGGGGCGGGGGGGCTCCTACAATGAGCAGTTCTTC.